This T cell receptor (beta chain) is drawn from a study of T cell responses to AZD1222 COVID-19 vaccine. The table came from immunoSEQ multiplex PCR; TCRdb's copy has only in-frame clones and leaves some out. The sample gives some 140,000 clones, about 86% of which show up once; 5.5% to 6% is in the top ten. The material was peripheral blood, obtained on day 0 of MenACWY control vaccination. This receptor was taken from an adult in good health.

The CDR3 DNA follows: TGTGCCAGCAGCCTCGCGGGACTTGGTGACTCCTACGAGCAGTACTTC. Residues: CASSLAGLGDSYEQYF. The rearrangement joins TRBV7-2 to TRBJ2-7, with a weak D call TRBD2 (6 bases). This CDR3 contains 16 residues. V was clipped by 5 bases and J by 0 bases, with 17 bases between them. Germline-derived CDR1 and CDR2 are SGHTA and FQGNSA.